This TCR beta chain was observed in a study of cytomegalovirus exposure and HLA in healthy donors. The PCR ran on 60 Vbeta and 13 Jbeta primers. The table came from immunoSEQ multiplex PCR; TCRdb's copy has only in-frame clones and leaves some out. The sample shows 150,000 or so clones, about three quarters of them seen only once. Notes on the study in general: CMV antigen specificity was confirmed in vitro for three CMV-associated chains. Reports credit the classifier with highly specific, highly sensitive diagnosis of cytomegalovirus status. A later analysis reportedly found that, within productive TCRs, an Asian-associated ancestry cluster had fewer N-insertions than the mean observed across the roughly 670 donors. A later analysis associated some 16,000 TCR beta sequences with HLA alleles at a 0.05 false discovery rate.

The germline V and J ends were trimmed by 0 bases and 4 bases, with 19 bases remaining between them. CDR1 and CDR2 from the germline V gene are SGDLS and YYNGEE. The CDR3 has 17 amino acids. Turning to this clone: Its antigen remains unknown.

The TCR originated in a woman younger than 45 in good health and CMV-seronegative. This chain uses TRBV9 with TRBJ1-2; D might be TRBD1 (5 bases). Sequencing used PBMCs. CDR3 in DNA: TGTGCCAGCAGCGTAGGAAGGGGCCCATTTCAACTCTATGGCTACACCTTC. This sequence encodes CASSVGRGPFQLYGYTF.